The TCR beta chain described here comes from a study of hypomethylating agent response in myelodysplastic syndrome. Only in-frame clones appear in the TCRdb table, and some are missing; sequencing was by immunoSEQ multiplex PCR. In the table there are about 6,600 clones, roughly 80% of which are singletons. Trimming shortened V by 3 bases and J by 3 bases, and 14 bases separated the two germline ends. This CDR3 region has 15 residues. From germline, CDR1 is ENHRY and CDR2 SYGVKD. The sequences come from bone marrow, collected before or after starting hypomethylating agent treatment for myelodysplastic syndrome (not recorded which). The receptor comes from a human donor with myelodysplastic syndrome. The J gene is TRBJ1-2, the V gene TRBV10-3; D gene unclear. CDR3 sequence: CAISEIVSSDYGYTF. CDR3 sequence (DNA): TGTGCCATCAGTGAAATTGTGTCGTCAGACTATGGCTACACCTTC.